A single sample is the source of the 21 T cell receptor beta chains below, sequenced in a study of PD-L1 blockade in urothelial cancer. As to time point: pretreatment peripheral blood. Some clones are missing from TCRdb's copy, which holds only in-frame ones; the method was immunoSEQ multiplex PCR. The table lists 15,000 to 20,000 clones, around nine tenths of them singletons. The source material was PBMCs, sampled around atezolizumab (anti-PD-L1) treatment. The receptors were gathered from a man aged 65-85 years with urothelial cancer.

This sequence joins TRBV7-2 and TRBJ1-6, with D uncertain. CDR1 SGHTA and CDR2 FQGNSA come from the germline V gene. CDR3 length: 16 residues. V lost 4 bases and J 3 bases, leaving 13 bases between the germline ends. The CDR3 DNA reads TGTGCCAGCAGCTCTTTTGCGGGCCTCTATAATTCACCCCTCCACTTT. This encodes CASSSFAGLYNSPLHF. Full variable domain (outside the CDR3, taken from reference TRBV7-2 and TRBJ1-6): GAGVSQSPSNKVTEKGKDVELRCDPISGHTALYWYRQSLGQGLEFLIYFQGNSAPDKSGLPSDRFSAERTGGSVSTLTIQRTQQEDSAVYLCASSSFAGLYNSPLHFGNGTRLTVT.

Only a few counts were recorded for this clone. The genes are TRBV7-9 and TRBJ1-1; 8 bases are shared with TRBD1. The length of the CDR3 is 14 residues. J lost 7 bases, V lost 4 bases, and 8 bases had no gene match. CDR1 and CDR2 from the germline V gene are SEHNR and FQNEAQ (reference sequence). The DNA of the CDR3 is TGTGCCAGCAGCTCCACGACAGGGGTGGTTGAAGCTTTCTTT. Translation: CASSSTTGVVEAFF.

This clone was detected once. The rearrangement joins TRBV6-6 to TRBJ1-1; D gene uncertain. Trimming shortened V by 2 bases and J by 6 bases, and 7 bases separated the two germline ends. The germline V gene encodes CDR1 MNHNY and CDR2 SVGAGI (reference sequence). The CDR3 is made up of 12 amino acids. The CDR3: CASSYIRAEAFF. Written as DNA, the CDR3 is TGTGCCAGCAGTTACATTCGGGCTGAAGCTTTCTTT.

In the case of this clone: The junction departs from germline at one end; a sequencing error may be responsible. V is TRBV29-1 and J is TRBJ2-7, with D possibly being TRBD1 (7 bases). CDR1 is SQVTM, CDR2 ANQGSEA, per germline. This CDR3 has 12 residues. CDR3 region: CSGQGGSHEQYF. CDR3 nucleotides: TGCAGCGGTCAGGGGGGCTCCCACGAGCAGTACTTC.

Concerning this clone: A read error may produce the germline difference seen at one junction end. This rearrangement joins TRBV5-4 to TRBJ2-7; D not resolved. In germline, CDR1 is SGHNT, CDR2 YYREEE (reference sequence). This CDR3 contains 12 residues. This CDR3 reads CASSLGQPPLSF. CDR3 DNA: TGTGCCAGCAGCCTTGGGCAGCCCCCGCTAAGCTTC.

The chain is built from TRBV6-4 and TRBJ2-2; 13 bases are a match to TRBD2. From germline, CDR1 is MRHNA and CDR2 SNTAGT. V shed 6 bases, J shed 5 bases, and the junction held 0 bases outside the gene matches. The CDR3 spans 14 residues. For the CDR3, the DNA is TGTGCCAGCAGGACTAGCGGGGGGACCGGGGAGCTGTTTTTT. Translation gives CASRTSGGTGELFF.

V gene TRBV18 combines with J gene TRBJ2-2; D call uncertain. V was shortened by 6 bases and J by 2 bases, with 13 bases between the two germline ends. This CDR3 contains 15 residues. CDR1 KGHSH and CDR2 LQKENI come from the germline V gene. CDR3 protein: CASSFEQHNTGELFF. Here the CDR3 DNA reads TGTGCCAGCTCCTTCGAACAGCATAACACCGGGGAGCTGTTTTTT. Together with reference TRBV18 and TRBJ2-2, the CDR3 gives the full variable domain: NAGVMQNPRHLVRRRGQEARLRCSPMKGHSHVYWYRQLPEEGLKFMVYLQKENIIDESGMPKERFSAEFPKEGPSILRIQQVVRGDSAAYFCASSFEQHNTGELFFGEGSRLTVL.

The CDR3 DNA sequence: TGCGCCAGCAGCTTTACGGGGACAGATACGCAGTATTTT. It is translated as CASSFTGTDTQYF. The rearrangement joins TRBV5-1 to TRBJ2-3; tentatively, D is TRBD2 (5 bases). Germline V gives CDR1 SGHRS, CDR2 YFSETQ. Trimming shortened V by 2 bases and J by 3 bases, and 7 bases separated the two germline ends. This CDR3 is built from 13 residues.

The CDR3 reads CASMGDDEKLFF. The DNA for the CDR3 is TGTGCCAGCATGGGAGATGATGAAAAACTGTTTTTT. V usage is TRBV6-1 and J usage is TRBJ1-4; no reliable D call. From germline, CDR1 is MNHNS and CDR2 SASEGT. The CDR3 is 12 amino acids. The ends were cut back, 7 bases at V and 6 bases at J, with 9 bases in the middle.

This chain joins TRBV19 and TRBJ2-5; 8 bases are a match to TRBD1. The V gene end was trimmed by 6 bases and the J gene end by 4 bases; junction bases not matched to a gene: 13. Per the germline V gene, CDR1 is LNHDA and CDR2 is SQIVND (reference sequence). CDR3 size: 16 residues. In nucleotides, the CDR3 is TGTGCCAGTAGCACGGCGGGATCAGGGGGCCGAGAGACCCAGTACTTC. Protein sequence: CASSTAGSGGRETQYF.

The chain carries TRBV19 and TRBJ1-3; D possibly corresponds to TRBD1 (5 bases). Germline V gives CDR1 LNHDA, CDR2 SQIVND (reference sequence). The CDR3 is 16 amino acids. Trimming removed 4 bases at V and 4 bases at J, with 17 bases between. CDR3 coding DNA: TGTGCCAGTAGTACTCGTACGGGGGTTTCGGGAAACACCATATATTTT. Protein sequence: CASSTRTGVSGNTIYF.

V is TRBV5-1 and J is TRBJ1-1; D might be TRBD1 (6 bases). Trimming took 3 bases from V and 7 from J, leaving 19 bases between them. The CDR3 is made up of 15 amino acids. Germline V gene data show CDR1 as SGHRS and CDR2 as YFSETQ. DNA of the CDR3: TGCGCCAGCAGCTCAGGACAGCCGGGGGGAATTGAAGCTTTCTTT. It translates to CASSSGQPGGIEAFF.

The chain combines TRBV5-1 with TRBJ2-3, with 11 positions matching TRBD2. Losses at the gene ends were 5 bases for V and 2 bases for J; bases not matched to a gene: 4. Germline V gives CDR1 SGHRS, CDR2 YFSETQ. The CDR3 is made up of 15 amino acids. DNA for the CDR3: TGCGCCAGCAGGGCTAGCGGGGGGTCCACAGATACGCAGTATTTT. Its protein is CASRASGGSTDTQYF.

This clone was seen only once. One junction end does not reproduce the germline sequence, and a read error may be involved. This chain joins TRBV4-2 and TRBJ2-7; maybe TRBD2 (6 bases). The V gene's germline CDR1 is LGHNA and CDR2 YNFKEQ. The CDR3 length is 15 residues. CDR3 sequence: CASSQEGTSSHEQYF. In nucleotides, the CDR3 is TGTGCCAGCAGCCAAGAGGGAACTAGCTCCCACGAGCAGTACTTC.

The chain combines TRBV10-2 with TRBJ1-5, with D uncertain. There are 14 residues in the CDR3. The V gene lost 0 bases and the J gene lost 1 base, with 4 bases spanning the gap. Germline CDR1 reads WSHSY; CDR2 reads SAAADI. CDR3 coding DNA: TGCGCCAGCAGTGAGTCGCAGAGCAATCAGCCCCAGCATTTT. Translating gives CASSESQSNQPQHF.

The chain couples TRBV19 to TRBJ2-7; D not certain. V gave up 3 bases and J gave up 3 bases, with 12 bases separating them. CDR3 length: 14 residues. In germline, CDR1 is LNHDA, CDR2 SQIVND (reference sequence). CDR3 coding DNA: TGTGCCAGTAGTATCGTAATAACAAACTACGAGCAGTACTTC. This codes for CASSIVITNYEQYF.

The chain joins TRBV2 to TRBJ1-6; 8 bases agree with TRBD1. This CDR3 comprises 13 residues. V was clipped by 6 bases and J by 10 bases; unmatched bases: 5. Germline V gene lookup returns CDR1 SNHLY and CDR2 FYNNEI. The CDR3 loop reads CASSQGARSPLHF. Here the CDR3 DNA reads TGTGCCAGCAGCCAGGGGGCTAGATCACCCCTCCACTTT.

The V call is TRBV7-6, the J call TRBJ2-2; D is ambiguous. This CDR3 is built from 14 residues. V was cut by 4 bases and J by 0 bases, with 6 bases left in between. The germline CDR1 and CDR2 sequences are SGHVS and FNYEAQ. The CDR3 bases are TGTGCCAGCAGCTACAGCCCGAACACCGGGGAGCTGTTTTTT. It codes for CASSYSPNTGELFF.

The chain recombines TRBV7-9 with TRBJ2-2; perhaps TRBD2 as D (6 bases). The CDR3 totals 14 residues. Germline V CDR1 and CDR2: SEHNR, FQNEAQ (reference sequence). Trimming cost V 3 bases and J 1 base, with 6 bases left between them. The CDR3 sequence: CASSLEGNTGELFF. In nucleotides, the CDR3 is TGTGCCAGCAGCTTGGAGGGGAACACCGGGGAGCTGTTTTTT.

This clone was seen once. The chain couples TRBV10-1 to TRBJ2-3, with 7 bases lining up with TRBD1. The CDR3 is made up of 16 amino acids. V trimming: 0 bases; J trimming: 1 base; junction bases outside the gene matches: 4. Germline V gene data show CDR1 as WNHNN and CDR2 as SYGVQD (reference sequence). CDR3 nucleotides: TGCGCCAGCAGTGAGTCGTTCGGGACAGGCACAGATACGCAGTATTTT. It is translated as CASSESFGTGTDTQYF.

This chain joins TRBV19 and TRBJ2-6, with a tentative D call TRBD2 (7 bases). The CDR3 sequence is 17 residues long. CDR1 and CDR2 from the germline V gene are LNHDA and SQIVND (reference sequence). V was cut by 5 bases and J by 1 base, with 15 bases left in between. CDR3 region: CASSFGGGVSGANVLTF. CDR3 DNA sequence: TGTGCCAGTAGTTTTGGAGGGGGGGTATCTGGGGCCAACGTCCTGACTTTC.